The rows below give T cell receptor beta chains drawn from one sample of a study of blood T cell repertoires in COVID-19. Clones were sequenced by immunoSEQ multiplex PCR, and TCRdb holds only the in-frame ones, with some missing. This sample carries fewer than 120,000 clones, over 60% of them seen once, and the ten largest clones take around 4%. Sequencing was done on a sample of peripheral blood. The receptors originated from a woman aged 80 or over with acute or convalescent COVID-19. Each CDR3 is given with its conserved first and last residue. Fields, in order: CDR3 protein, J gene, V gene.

cdr3_aa: CASSSSSTGTEAFF
j_call: TRBJ1-1
v_call: TRBV5-1

cdr3_aa: CASSGARGANEKLFF
j_call: TRBJ1-4
v_call: TRBV9

cdr3_aa: CASSLGLAGPEYEQYF
j_call: TRBJ2-7
v_call: TRBV5-1

cdr3_aa: CASSQEGGRWELFF
j_call: TRBJ1-4
v_call: TRBV4-2

cdr3_aa: CASSPGQGALPAFF
j_call: TRBJ1-1
v_call: TRBV19

cdr3_aa: CASSPSTGGLSPLHF
j_call: TRBJ1-6
v_call: TRBV18

cdr3_aa: CSSLLNTEAFF
j_call: TRBJ1-1
v_call: TRBV29-1

cdr3_aa: CASGEYEQYF
j_call: TRBJ2-7
v_call: TRBV11-2

cdr3_aa: CASSLRSGEGSPLHF
j_call: TRBJ1-6
v_call: TRBV27

cdr3_aa: CASSTRQGAQPQHF
j_call: TRBJ1-5
v_call: TRBV6-5

cdr3_aa: CASSPGGVEGGYTF
j_call: TRBJ1-2
v_call: TRBV3-1/TRBV3-2

cdr3_aa: CASSSVGLAFF
j_call: TRBJ1-1
v_call: TRBV6-2/TRBV6-3

cdr3_aa: CASSQVLGGYGYTF
j_call: TRBJ1-2
v_call: TRBV4-1

cdr3_aa: CASSSQPGLAGGETQYF
j_call: TRBJ2-5
v_call: TRBV11-2

cdr3_aa: CASSRGRQGLSYEQYF
j_call: TRBJ2-7
v_call: TRBV11-2

cdr3_aa: CASRLGTGDNTGELFF
j_call: TRBJ2-2
v_call: TRBV3-1/TRBV3-2

cdr3_aa: CASGKDSIGGYTF
j_call: TRBJ1-2
v_call: TRBV12-5

cdr3_aa: CASTLGYDRDYGYTF
j_call: TRBJ1-2
v_call: TRBV7-2

cdr3_aa: CASSLSIRGGRTYEQYF
j_call: TRBJ2-7
v_call: TRBV27

cdr3_aa: CAIKTSRGTDTQYF
j_call: TRBJ2-3
v_call: TRBV10-3

cdr3_aa: CATSDTGTGTDTQYF
j_call: TRBJ2-3
v_call: TRBV24-1

cdr3_aa: CASSLGTSGAQETQYF
j_call: TRBJ2-5
v_call: TRBV5-1

cdr3_aa: CASSMQGAEAFF
j_call: TRBJ1-1
v_call: TRBV19

cdr3_aa: CASSSPGTGSYEQYF
j_call: TRBJ2-7
v_call: TRBV28

cdr3_aa: CASQANEKLFF
j_call: TRBJ1-4
v_call: TRBV19

cdr3_aa: CASSAGQGGNTIYF
j_call: TRBJ1-3
v_call: TRBV9

cdr3_aa: CASSFVGGWNTGELFF
j_call: TRBJ2-2
v_call: TRBV5-4

cdr3_aa: CASSTISSLRDEQYF
j_call: TRBJ2-7
v_call: TRBV6-5

cdr3_aa: CASSWGQLNTEAFF
j_call: TRBJ1-1
v_call: TRBV5-1

cdr3_aa: CASSFGPGHTNTGELFF
j_call: TRBJ2-2
v_call: TRBV5-1

cdr3_aa: CSVYDRGLEAFF
j_call: TRBJ1-1
v_call: TRBV29-1

cdr3_aa: CASSLVGSLNTEAFF
j_call: TRBJ1-1
v_call: TRBV5-4

cdr3_aa: CASSPQGQGDRYGYTF
j_call: TRBJ1-2
v_call: TRBV18

cdr3_aa: CASSGGGQASYEQYF
j_call: TRBJ2-7
v_call: TRBV9

cdr3_aa: CASSSGHRPSDTQYF
j_call: TRBJ2-3
v_call: TRBV5-1

cdr3_aa: CASSFVQGALNTEAFF
j_call: TRBJ1-1
v_call: TRBV28

cdr3_aa: CASSHDVAGAEQFF
j_call: TRBJ2-1
v_call: TRBV19

cdr3_aa: CSAKRDWVDGYTF
j_call: TRBJ1-2
v_call: TRBV29-1

cdr3_aa: CASKRRNTEAFF
j_call: TRBJ1-1
v_call: TRBV27

cdr3_aa: CASSHRDSYGYTF
j_call: TRBJ1-2
v_call: TRBV6-5

cdr3_aa: CASSLAGVRTDTQYF
j_call: TRBJ2-3
v_call: TRBV6-2/TRBV6-3

cdr3_aa: CASSLGGYEQYF
j_call: TRBJ2-7
v_call: TRBV5-1

cdr3_aa: CASSLGHYNQPQHF
j_call: TRBJ1-5
v_call: TRBV5-6

cdr3_aa: CASSSGQGAFGYTF
j_call: TRBJ1-2
v_call: TRBV7-2

cdr3_aa: CASSQDFSAASSYNEQFF
j_call: TRBJ2-1
v_call: TRBV4-2

cdr3_aa: CASSQVWLRDRVSGANVLTF
j_call: TRBJ2-6
v_call: TRBV3-1/TRBV3-2